The clone carrying this T cell receptor beta chain was observed at least ten times. Its matching antigen is unknown. Germline CDR1 and CDR2: KGHSH and LQKENI. The CDR3 loop spans 14 amino acids. Trimming cost V 6 bases and J 8 bases, with 19 bases left between them. The data were obtained in a study of T cells in Graves' hyperthyroidism and ophthalmopathy. Study results and limitations: Most expanded thyroid clonotypes above 0.001 recurred in blood.

Regions amplified from RNA transcripts were the TCR beta CDR3 regions. When the TCR CDR3 underwent first-round RT-PCR, the HTBI primer set was used. TCRdb analysed the multiplex PCR reads with MiXCR anew, one entry per CDR3 protein. This table holds a few hundred thousand distinct CDR3 sequences, approximately 15% found once. Patients having uncontrolled infection, another autoimmune disease, pregnancy or lactation were not included. The receptor comes from a woman aged 25-40 years with Graves' hyperthyroidism that later progressed to Graves' ophthalmopathy. Source material: blood. The rearrangement links TRBV18 to TRBJ1-1, with D perhaps matching TRBD1 (6 bases). CDR3 loop: CASSQGDRREEAFF. In nucleotides, the CDR3 is TGTGCCAGCTCCCAGGGTGACAGGAGGGAGGAAGCTTTCTTT.